These T cell receptor beta chains were read from a single sample in a study of cytomegalovirus exposure and HLA in healthy donors. Clones were read by immunoSEQ multiplex PCR, and TCRdb kept only the in-frame ones, dropping some. This sample carries roughly 200,000 clones, 70% to 85% of them seen once, and the ten largest clones take approximately 0.73%. The material sequenced was PBMCs. Receptor source: a middle-aged woman in good health and CMV-seronegative. CDR3s include the opening cysteine and the closing phenylalanine or tryptophan. Each record gives: V gene, D gene, clone size, J gene, CDR3 protein, CDR3 DNA. A D gene is named only where the DNA matches it firmly. Clone size is stated in some rows and not others, as once, few, many or a class when expanded.

v_gene: TRBV27; d_gene: TRBD1; abundance: -; j_gene: TRBJ1-5; CDR3aa: CASSLSGQGEGQPQHF; CDR3nt: TGTGCCAGCAGTTTATCAGGACAGGGTGAAGGTCAGCCCCAGCATTTT
v_gene: TRBV7-2; d_gene: TRBD1; abundance: -; j_gene: TRBJ2-2; CDR3aa: CASSLPGPKGTANTGELFF; CDR3nt: TGTGCCAGCAGCTTGCCTGGACCCAAGGGGACAGCGAACACCGGGGAGCTGTTTTTT
v_gene: TRBV11-2; d_gene: -; abundance: -; j_gene: TRBJ1-3; CDR3aa: CASSSGSGNTIYF; CDR3nt: TGTGCCAGCAGCTCAGGGTCTGGAAACACCATATATTTT
v_gene: TRBV2; d_gene: -; abundance: -; j_gene: TRBJ1-1; CDR3aa: CASSEAPASWSAGAFF; CDR3nt: TGTGCCAGCAGTGAAGCTCCGGCCTCGTGGTCAGCGGGCGCTTTCTTT
v_gene: TRBV5-1; d_gene: TRBD1; abundance: -; j_gene: TRBJ2-5; CDR3aa: CASSGIQGTETQYF; CDR3nt: TGCGCCAGCAGCGGAATACAGGGGACAGAGACCCAGTACTTC
v_gene: TRBV7-7; d_gene: -; abundance: -; j_gene: TRBJ2-2; CDR3aa: CASAAGSGRGELFF; CDR3nt: TGTGCTAGCGCCGCAGGTAGCGGACGCGGGGAGCTGTTTTTT
v_gene: TRBV19; d_gene: TRBD2; abundance: -; j_gene: TRBJ2-1; CDR3aa: CASSLGTKEFF; CDR3nt: TGTGCCAGTAGTTTGGGGACTAAGGAGTTCTTC
v_gene: TRBV28; d_gene: -; abundance: -; j_gene: TRBJ1-5; CDR3aa: CASDNSLGDQPQHF; CDR3nt: TGTGCCAGCGATAACTCCCTAGGGGATCAGCCCCAGCATTTT
v_gene: TRBV19; d_gene: TRBD1; abundance: -; j_gene: TRBJ1-2; CDR3aa: CASSIGTGRYGYTF; CDR3nt: TGTGCCAGTAGTATCGGGACAGGGAGGTATGGCTACACCTTC
v_gene: TRBV6-5; d_gene: TRBD2; abundance: few; j_gene: TRBJ2-7; CDR3aa: CASLGGAGGGYEQYF; CDR3nt: TGTGCCAGCTTGGGTGGAGCGGGAGGAGGGTACGAGCAGTACTTC
v_gene: TRBV12-5; d_gene: TRBD2; abundance: -; j_gene: TRBJ2-1; CDR3aa: CASGLERGGNEQFF; CDR3nt: TGTGCTAGTGGTTTGGAGCGGGGGGGCAATGAGCAGTTCTTC
v_gene: TRBV2; d_gene: -; abundance: -; j_gene: TRBJ1-2; CDR3aa: CASPPTANSYGYTF; CDR3nt: TGTGCCAGTCCACCGACAGCAAACTCCTATGGCTACACCTTC
v_gene: TRBV2; d_gene: TRBD1; abundance: once; j_gene: TRBJ2-3; CDR3aa: CASKGRGTDTQYF; CDR3nt: TGTGCCAGCAAGGGCAGGGGGACAGATACGCAGTATTTT
v_gene: TRBV15; d_gene: TRBD2; abundance: -; j_gene: TRBJ2-1; CDR3aa: CATSRDRLAGVVNEQFF; CDR3nt: TGTGCCACCAGCAGAGATAGACTAGCGGGAGTGGTGAATGAGCAGTTCTTC
v_gene: TRBV5-6; d_gene: TRBD1; abundance: -; j_gene: TRBJ2-1; CDR3aa: CASSLWGQGFNEQFF; CDR3nt: TGTGCCAGCAGCTTGTGGGGACAGGGATTCAATGAGCAGTTCTTC
v_gene: TRBV18; d_gene: -; abundance: -; j_gene: TRBJ1-2; CDR3aa: CASSPAGQNYGYTF; CDR3nt: TGTGCCAGCTCACCGGCAGGGCAGAACTATGGCTACACCTTC
v_gene: TRBV5-4; d_gene: TRBD1; abundance: -; j_gene: TRBJ2-4; CDR3aa: CASSSEQGWAKNIQYF; CDR3nt: TGTGCCAGCAGCTCGGAACAGGGGTGGGCCAAAAACATTCAGTACTTC
v_gene: TRBV29-1; d_gene: -; abundance: once; j_gene: TRBJ1-2; CDR3aa: CSVPSPRTTNYGYTF; CDR3nt: TGCAGCGTACCCTCTCCCCGAACTACTAACTATGGCTACACCTTC
v_gene: TRBV6-1; d_gene: TRBD1; abundance: -; j_gene: TRBJ1-3; CDR3aa: CASSAGTGARSGNTIYF; CDR3nt: TGTGCCAGCAGTGCCGGGACAGGGGCCCGCTCTGGAAACACCATATATTTT
v_gene: TRBV12-5; d_gene: TRBD1; abundance: -; j_gene: TRBJ2-7; CDR3aa: CASGLALSDREWTYEQYF; CDR3nt: TGTGCTAGTGGTTTGGCCCTCTCGGACAGGGAATGGACCTACGAGCAGTACTTC
v_gene: TRBV25-1; d_gene: -; abundance: once; j_gene: TRBJ2-7; CDR3aa: CASSDQGKNYEQYF; CDR3nt: TGTGCCAGCAGTGATCAGGGGAAGAACTACGAGCAGTACTTC
v_gene: TRBV7-2; d_gene: TRBD2; abundance: -; j_gene: TRBJ2-1; CDR3aa: CASSGLAGAYNEQFF; CDR3nt: TGTGCCAGCAGCGGACTAGCGGGAGCCTACAATGAGCAGTTCTTC
v_gene: TRBV6-1; d_gene: TRBD1; abundance: -; j_gene: TRBJ2-7; CDR3aa: CASSEDRGDEQYF; CDR3nt: TGTGCCAGCAGTGAGGACAGGGGTGACGAGCAGTACTTC
v_gene: TRBV9; d_gene: -; abundance: -; j_gene: TRBJ1-5; CDR3aa: CASSVDSSNQPQHF; CDR3nt: TGTGCCAGCAGCGTAGACAGTAGCAATCAGCCCCAGCATTTT
v_gene: TRBV29-1; d_gene: -; abundance: -; j_gene: TRBJ1-3; CDR3aa: CSVSLGGPTGNTIYF; CDR3nt: TGCAGCGTTAGCCTAGGGGGACCCACTGGAAACACCATATATTTT
v_gene: TRBV4-3; d_gene: TRBD1; abundance: few; j_gene: TRBJ2-1; CDR3aa: CASSQEDRNNEQFF; CDR3nt: TGCGCCAGCAGCCAAGAGGACAGGAACAATGAGCAGTTCTTC
v_gene: TRBV2; d_gene: TRBD1; abundance: few; j_gene: TRBJ2-5; CDR3aa: CASSVDREETQYF; CDR3nt: TGTGCCAGCAGTGTGGACAGGGAAGAGACCCAGTACTTC
v_gene: TRBV29-1; d_gene: -; abundance: -; j_gene: TRBJ2-5; CDR3aa: CSVALIEETQYF; CDR3nt: TGCAGCGTCGCCCTAATTGAAGAGACCCAGTACTTC
v_gene: TRBV7-8; d_gene: -; abundance: -; j_gene: TRBJ1-1; CDR3aa: CASSLSIQGRVMNTEAFF; CDR3nt: TGTGCCAGCAGCTTATCGATCCAGGGAAGGGTCATGAACACTGAAGCTTTCTTT